This note documents a single T cell receptor beta chain sequence. Its antigen remains unidentified. CDR3 length: 16 residues. CDR1 SGHTA and CDR2 FQGNSA come from the germline V gene. The V gene lost 10 bases and the J gene lost 3 bases, with 21 bases spanning the gap. These data belong to a study of beta chain features in type 1 diabetes. One heparinised blood draw, averaging roughly 0.12 L, came from each donor. Each sorted population was over 98% pure. Expressed TCRB transcripts were sequenced because the entire RNA isolate underwent reverse transcription. Sequenced by immunoSEQ multiplex PCR; TCRdb stores in-frame clones only, minus some. The sample holds 600,000 to 700,000 clones; around 15% are singletons and the top ten take less than 0.025%. Study results and limitations: Within each of all four CD4+ subsets, Type 1 diabetes patients had TCRB CDR3s that were moderately but significantly shorter. Over-representation of high TCR-expressing cells was a possible consequence of cDNA sequencing. In the patient group, naive, central memory and Treg TCRB repertoires seemed more alike than in the healthy donor group.

The clonotype comes from a man aged 18 to 29 with type 1 diabetes. The gene calls are TRBV7-2 and TRBJ2-2; D is undetermined. Sequencing was performed on naive CD4+ T cells from blood. CDR3 region: CANPLGPSVDTGELFF. The CDR3 DNA follows: TGTGCCAACCCCTTAGGGCCCTCGGTCGACACCGGGGAGCTGTTTTTT.